The 26 T cell receptor beta chains below all came from one sample that was sequenced in a study of beta chain features in type 1 diabetes (dated by TCRdb to the late 2010s). Library preparation was by the immunoSEQ multiplex PCR assay. All of the isolated RNA was reverse transcribed with the High Capacity cDNA Reverse Transcription Kit, so expressed TCRB transcripts were sequenced. Here the immuneACCESS table is served through TCRdb, limited to in-frame sequences with V and J called. Missing clones are a known gap in these copies; in checked studies unresolved V genes cover under half, and the rest lacks a known reason. Across this sample there are 200,000 to 250,000 clones, with around an eighth seen only once. Around 0.03% of the sample is held by the ten biggest clonotypes. The specimen was naive CD4+ T cells from blood. The sample's cell subset or site, from its label and the paper: true naive CD4+ T cells. These receptors were obtained from a woman in her thirties or forties in good health.

A few counts support this clone. This chain links TRBV7-9 with TRBJ2-7; TRBD2 is a possible D gene (6 bases). The V end lost 2 bases, the J end lost 5 bases, and 16 bases lay between the germline ends. The CDR3 sequence is 15 residues long. CDR1 is SEHNR and CDR2 is FQNEAQ in the germline V gene (reference sequence). CDR3 loop: CASSLLSEGHNEQYF. Written as DNA, the CDR3 is TGTGCCAGCAGCTTATTATCGGAGGGTCACAACGAGCAGTACTTC.

This clone was seen only a few times. The rearrangement uses TRBV9 and TRBJ2-4; perhaps TRBD1 as D (6 bases). V was pared by 4 bases and J by 0 bases, with 23 bases between. This CDR3 contains 19 residues. Germline-derived CDR1 and CDR2 are SGDLS and YYNGEE. CDR3 residues: CASSPTGTHLELAKNIQYF. As DNA, the CDR3 is TGTGCCAGCAGCCCAACCGGGACACACCTAGAACTAGCCAAAAACATTCAGTACTTC. Supplemented by reference TRBV9 and TRBJ2-4, the full variable domain reads DSGVTQTPKHLITATGQRVTLRCSPRSGDLSVYWYQQSLDQGLQFLIQYYNGEERAKGNILERFSAQQFPDLHSELNLSSLELGDSALYFCASSPTGTHLELAKNIQYFGAGTRLSVL.

The chain joins TRBV11-2 to TRBJ1-3; 8 nucleotides match TRBD1. The CDR3 loop spans 17 amino acids. Germline CDR1 reads SGHAT; CDR2 reads FQNNGV. V was pared by 1 base and J by 3 bases, with 8 bases of the junction left unmatched. The CDR3 region has the DNA TGTGCCAGCAGCTTAGGTGGACAGGGAGGAGGTGGAAACACCATATATTTT. Translated: CASSLGGQGGGGNTIYF.

The genes are TRBV6-6 and TRBJ2-2, with 8 bases lining up with TRBD1. Germline trimming cut 5 bases from V and 13 bases from J; bases unmatched to any gene: 12. CDR1 MNHNY and CDR2 SVGAGI come from the germline V gene (reference sequence). CDR3 length equals 14 residues. CDR3 DNA: TGTGCCAGCAGTAACAGGGGGGCCCCGGAGGGGCTGTTTTTT. Protein: CASSNRGAPEGLFF.

This chain joins TRBV19 and TRBJ1-1; D is uncertain. V was shortened by 1 base and J by 10 bases, with 13 bases between the two germline ends. The germline V gene has CDR1 LNHDA and CDR2 SQIVND (reference sequence). This CDR3 spans 13 amino acids. DNA of the CDR3: TGTGCCAGTAGTATAGGGCCAAGCGTCGGAGCTTTCTTT. This gives the protein CASSIGPSVGAFF.

This chain links TRBV2 with TRBJ2-5, with TRBD1 as a possible D gene (6 bases). Germline V gene sequence: CDR1 SNHLY, CDR2 FYNNEI. V shed 4 bases and J shed 3 bases, with 12 bases lying between them. The CDR3 is made up of 14 amino acids. As DNA, the CDR3 is TGTGCCAGCAGTGGCGTCAGGGGAAAAGAGACCCAGTACTTC. Amino acids: CASSGVRGKETQYF.

This chain links TRBV4-2 with TRBJ2-1, with 10 bases lining up with TRBD2. The length of the CDR3 is 17 residues. V dropped 1 base and J dropped 2; count of bases not matched to a gene: 5. The V gene's germline CDR1 is LGHNA and CDR2 YNFKEQ. CDR3 coding DNA: TGTGCCAGCAGCCAAGCCCCTAGCGGGGGTGCCTACAATGAGCAGTTCTTC. It is translated as CASSQAPSGGAYNEQFF.

This clone appeared a few times. The genes are TRBV11-3 and TRBJ2-1; 10 bases align to TRBD2. The CDR3 runs 14 residues. V gave up 5 bases and J gave up 8 bases; unmatched junction bases: 6. Germline CDR1 reads SGHNT; CDR2 reads YENEEA. The CDR3 region has the DNA TGTGCCAGCAGCAAGCGGGGGGGCCGGGATGAGCAGTTCTTC. Translated: CASSKRGGRDEQFF.

This clone has a handful of counts. The V call is TRBV7-2, the J call TRBJ2-1, with 15 bases aligning to TRBD2. Germline V gene lookup returns CDR1 SGHTA and CDR2 FQGNSA. V was clipped by 1 base and J by 1 base; unmatched bases: 5. The CDR3 consists of 19 residues. The CDR3 region has the DNA TGTGCCAGCAGCTTAGTGTGGACTAGCGGGGGGGGTTCCTACAATGAGCAGTTCTTC. Translating gives CASSLVWTSGGGSYNEQFF.

This chain uses TRBV6-1 with TRBJ2-2; tentatively, D is TRBD1 (6 bases). Trimming stripped 6 bases from V and 4 bases from J, with 12 bases between. The CDR3 is 14 residues long. Germline values: CDR1 MNHNS, CDR2 SASEGT. The CDR3 loop is CASRWQGTTGELFF. The DNA for the CDR3 is TGTGCCAGCAGGTGGCAGGGGACCACCGGGGAGCTGTTTTTT.

The chain uses TRBV6-5 and TRBJ1-5; no clear D gene. This CDR3 contains 13 residues. Trimming removed 2 bases from V and 9 bases from J, with 11 bases in between. Germline-derived CDR1 and CDR2 are MNHEY and SVGAGI. CDR3 in DNA: TGTGCCAGCAGTTACCGCCTCGGGTGGCCCCAGCATTTT. Encoded protein: CASSYRLGWPQHF.

A few counts support this clone. The V and J genes are TRBV7-6 and TRBJ2-5; TRBD1 matches at 7 bases. The V and J ends lost 5 bases and 4 bases, in that order; junction bases with no gene match: 10. The germline CDR1 and CDR2 sequences are SGHVS and FNYEAQ. The CDR3 sequence is 15 residues long. The CDR3 protein is CASSEQGTGVETQYF. In DNA, the CDR3 is TGTGCCAGCAGCGAACAGGGTACAGGGGTAGAGACCCAGTACTTC.

This clone came up a few times. A junction boundary mismatches the germline segment, possibly from a read error. This chain links TRBV7-2 with TRBJ2-3; 7 bases fit TRBD1. The CDR3 consists of 13 residues. Germline V gene lookup returns CDR1 SGHTA and CDR2 FQGNSA. The CDR3 sequence: CASSLGGADTQYF. The CDR3, as DNA: TGTGCCAGCAGTTTAGGGGGCGCAGATACGCAGTATTTT.

The chain joins TRBV5-1 to TRBJ2-2, with 7 nucleotides matching TRBD1. Germline V gives CDR1 SGHRS, CDR2 YFSETQ. J was trimmed by 3 bases and V by 2 bases; bases with no gene match: 7. This CDR3 spans 16 amino acids. In DNA, the CDR3 is TGCGCCAGCAGCTTTACCGGGACAGCAGACACCGGGGAGCTGTTTTTT. Amino acid sequence: CASSFTGTADTGELFF.

This clone was seen more than once but under ten times. V and J are TRBV7-9 and TRBJ2-2, with 7 bases lining up with TRBD2. Germline trimming cut 0 bases from V and 0 bases from J; bases unmatched to any gene: 1. Germline V gene sequence: CDR1 SEHNR, CDR2 FQNEAQ (reference sequence). The CDR3 sequence is 16 residues long. CDR3 sequence: CASSLAGGTNTGELFF. The DNA of the CDR3 is TGTGCCAGCAGCTTAGCGGGAGGGACGAACACCGGGGAGCTGTTTTTT.

This rearrangement joins TRBV7-9 to TRBJ1-1, with a possible D match to TRBD1 (6 bases). CDR3 length equals 15 residues. V was shortened by 2 bases and J by 2 bases, with 12 bases between the two germline ends. The germline CDR1 and CDR2 sequences are SEHNR and FQNEAQ (reference sequence). CDR3 DNA: TGTGCCAGCAGCTTAAATAGGGGGAGCAACACTGAAGCTTTCTTT. Residues: CASSLNRGSNTEAFF.

This clone was observed a handful of times. The rearrangement links TRBV11-2 to TRBJ2-7; D might be TRBD1 (5 bases). The CDR3 consists of 13 residues. Germline V gene sequence: CDR1 SGHAT, CDR2 FQNNGV. V shed 2 bases and J shed 3 bases, with 8 bases lying between them. CDR3 amino acids: CASSLQGLYEQYF. Written as DNA, the CDR3 is TGTGCCAGCAGCTTACAGGGCCTCTACGAGCAGTACTTC.

This clone was counted a few times. This chain links TRBV14 with TRBJ2-1; D may be TRBD1 (5 bases). Trimming cost V 0 bases and J 6 bases, with 12 bases left between them. The germline V gene encodes CDR1 SGHDN and CDR2 FVKESK. This CDR3 contains 15 residues. CDR3 loop: CASSQEGLGVNEQFF. The DNA of the CDR3 is TGTGCCAGCAGCCAAGAAGGCCTAGGGGTCAATGAGCAGTTCTTC.

In this sample, this clone turned up a few times. This chain uses TRBV2 with TRBJ2-7; 7 bases match TRBD1. This CDR3 comprises 12 residues. Looked up from germline, CDR1 is SNHLY and CDR2 is FYNNEI. The V segment lost 8 bases and the J segment 7 bases; nucleotides outside the gene matches: 8. CDR3: CASERGLGEQYF. CDR3 in DNA: TGTGCCAGCGAAAGGGGGCTGGGGGAGCAGTACTTC.

J is TRBJ2-3 and V is TRBV14; possibly TRBD2 for D (6 bases). Germline CDR1 SGHDN, CDR2 FVKESK. Trimming removed 2 bases from V and 5 bases from J, with 17 bases in between. There are 16 residues in the CDR3. The CDR3 DNA follows: TGTGCCAGCAGCCAAACCCCTGGCCAGGGAGGAGATACGCAGTATTTT. Translated: CASSQTPGQGGDTQYF.

The chain joins TRBV6-5 to TRBJ2-3; maybe TRBD1 (6 bases). Germline V gene lookup returns CDR1 MNHEY and CDR2 SVGAGI. CDR3 length equals 15 residues. The V and J ends lost 8 bases and 4 bases respectively, with 19 bases between them. This CDR3 is CASGPVRGVADTQYF. The CDR3 bases are TGTGCCAGCGGCCCAGTCAGGGGAGTAGCAGATACGCAGTATTTT.

This clone came up a few times. The chain's CDR3 is CASSQEQGRDYEQYF. The DNA for the CDR3 is TGCGCCAGCAGCCAAGAACAGGGACGGGACTACGAGCAGTACTTC. This chain joins TRBV4-1 and TRBJ2-7; tentatively, D is TRBD1 (6 bases). The CDR3 is 15 residues long. The germline CDR1 and CDR2 sequences are MGHRA and YSYEKL. V gave up 0 bases and J gave up 3 bases, with 12 bases separating them.

This clone occurred a few times. This chain connects TRBV29-1 to TRBJ1-1; 9 positions match TRBD1. This CDR3 contains 13 residues. V was clipped by 8 bases and J by 3 bases; unmatched bases: 7. In germline, CDR1 is SQVTM, CDR2 ANQGSEA. The CDR3 DNA reads as TGCAGCACTACAGGGGGCAGGGACACTGAAGCTTTCTTT. Translation: CSTTGGRDTEAFF. Drawing the rest from reference TRBV29-1 and TRBJ1-1, the complete variable domain is SAVISQKPSRDICQRGTSLTIQCQVDSQVTMMFWYRQQPGQSLTLIATANQGSEATYESGFVIDKFPISRPNLTFSTLTVSNMSPEDSSIYLCSTTGGRDTEAFFGQGTRLTVV.

This clone was seen only a few times. The V gene is TRBV14, the J gene TRBJ1-3; 8 nucleotides line up with TRBD1. Germline lookup yields CDR1 SGHDN and CDR2 FVKESK. The length of the CDR3 is 17 residues. V lost 7 bases, J lost 0 bases, and 11 bases stayed unmatched. The CDR3 DNA reads TGTGCCAGCAAACACGGGACAGGCCTTAACTCTGGAAACACCATATATTTT. This sequence encodes CASKHGTGLNSGNTIYF.

This clone was detected only a few times. The chain uses TRBV9 and TRBJ1-5; TRBD1 might be the D (5 bases). This CDR3 has 14 amino acids. Per the germline V gene, CDR1 is SGDLS and CDR2 is YYNGEE. V was shortened by 0 bases and J by 9 bases, with 13 bases between the two germline ends. CDR3 loop: CASSVASQGPPQHF. The CDR3 DNA reads as TGTGCCAGCAGCGTAGCTAGTCAGGGCCCGCCCCAGCATTTT.

This clone was counted a few times. The chain recombines TRBV7-4 with TRBJ2-3, with D tentatively TRBD2 (6 bases). The germline gives CDR1 SGHVT, CDR2 SQSDAQ. This CDR3 region has 16 residues. The germline V and J ends were trimmed by 7 bases and 9 bases, with 26 bases remaining between them. The DNA for the CDR3 is TGTGCCAGCACCCACTGGGGGGTAATGGCCTGGATAACGCAGTATTTT. Translated: CASTHWGVMAWITQYF.